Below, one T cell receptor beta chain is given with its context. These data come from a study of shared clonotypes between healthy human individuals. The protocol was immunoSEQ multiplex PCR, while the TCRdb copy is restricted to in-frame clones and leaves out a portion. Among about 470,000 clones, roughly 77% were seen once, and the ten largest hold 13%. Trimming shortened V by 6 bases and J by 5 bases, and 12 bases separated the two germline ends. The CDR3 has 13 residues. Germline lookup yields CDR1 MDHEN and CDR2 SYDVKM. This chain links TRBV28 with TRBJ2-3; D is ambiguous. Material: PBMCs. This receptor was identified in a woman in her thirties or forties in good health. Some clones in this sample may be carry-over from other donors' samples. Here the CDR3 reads CASRLDAVDTQYF. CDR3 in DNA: TGTGCCAGCAGACTGGATGCAGTAGATACGCAGTATTTT. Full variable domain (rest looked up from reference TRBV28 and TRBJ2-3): DVKVTQSSRYLVKRTGEKVFLECVQDMDHENMFWYRQDPGLGLRLIYFSYDVKMKEKGDIPEGYSVSREKKERFSLILESASTNQTSMYLCASRLDAVDTQYFGPGTRLTVL.